The 11 T cell receptor beta chains listed next were all sequenced from one sample in a study of cytomegalovirus exposure and HLA in healthy donors. PCR involved 60 Vbeta and 13 Jbeta primers. Measured with immunoSEQ multiplex PCR; TCRdb has only the in-frame clones, and not every one. The sample records approximately 130,000 clones, about two thirds being singletons. The source material was PBMCs. The receptors were gathered from a man in his forties or fifties in good health and CMV-seropositive.

In DNA form, the CDR3 reads TGTGCCAGTAGCTCACAGGGATATAATCAGCCCCAGCATTTT. Amino acid sequence: CASSSQGYNQPQHF. The chain links TRBV19 to TRBJ1-5; maybe TRBD1 (6 bases). There are 14 residues in the CDR3. Germline V lookup: CDR1 LNHDA, CDR2 SQIVND (reference sequence). The ends were cut back, 6 bases at V and 4 bases at J, with 13 bases in the middle.

CDR3 sequence: CASSRQDNQPQHF. In DNA, the CDR3 is TGTGCCAGCTCCCGACAGGATAATCAGCCCCAGCATTTT. This sequence joins TRBV18 and TRBJ1-5, with D possibly being TRBD1 (6 bases). The CDR3 totals 13 residues. Germline V lookup: CDR1 KGHSH, CDR2 LQKENI. V shed 6 bases and J shed 4 bases, with 10 bases lying between them.

The V call is TRBV11-3, the J call TRBJ2-1; D possibly corresponds to TRBD2 (6 bases). The V gene lost 10 bases and the J gene lost 8 bases, with 15 bases spanning the gap. The CDR3 runs 12 residues. The germline CDR1 and CDR2 sequences are SGHNT and YENEEA. The CDR3 bases are TGTGCCATCGCGACGGGAGCGCATGAGCAGTTCTTC. This encodes CAIATGAHEQFF.

V usage is TRBV7-8 and J usage is TRBJ2-7, with 7 positions matching TRBD1. The V segment lost 3 bases and the J segment 0 bases; nucleotides outside the gene matches: 5. Looked up from germline, CDR1 is SGHVS and CDR2 is FQNEAQ. CDR3 length equals 15 residues. The CDR3 region has the DNA TGTGCCAGCAGCTTCCCGGACAGGCCCTCCTACGAGCAGTACTTC. Translation: CASSFPDRPSYEQYF.

This chain links TRBV7-9 with TRBJ2-2, with TRBD2 matching over 9 bases. Germline assignment: CDR1 SEHNR and CDR2 FQNEAQ (reference sequence). This CDR3 is built from 17 residues. The J segment lost 8 bases and the V segment lost 2 bases, leaving 12 bases of the junction unmatched. Here the CDR3 DNA reads TGTGCCAGCAGCTTAATAGTGACTAGCGGTTTAGCTGGGGAGCTGTTTTTT. This sequence encodes CASSLIVTSGLAGELFF.

The rearrangement joins TRBV11-2 to TRBJ2-2; D may be TRBD2 (6 bases). The CDR3 has 16 residues. Trimming left V 2 bases short and J 6 bases short, with 16 bases between. Germline CDR1 reads SGHAT; CDR2 reads FQNNGV. The CDR3 DNA reads as TGTGCCAGCAGCTTAAGAGGCGCCGGGGGTGCCGGGGAGCTGTTTTTT. This gives the protein CASSLRGAGGAGELFF.

The chain recombines TRBV7-9 with TRBJ1-2; 9 bases align to TRBD1. V was pared by 0 bases and J by 7 bases, with 9 bases of the junction left unmatched. The CDR3 is made up of 16 amino acids. The germline V gene encodes CDR1 SEHNR and CDR2 FQNEAQ (reference sequence). The CDR3 sequence is CASSLALTGGEAGYTF. CDR3 bases: TGTGCCAGCAGCTTAGCCCTTACAGGGGGCGAGGCTGGCTACACCTTC.

This clone occurred a few times. The V call is TRBV29-1, the J call TRBJ1-1; D remains unclear. The CDR3 covers 12 residues. Germline V lookup: CDR1 SQVTM, CDR2 ANQGSEA. The V gene lost 4 bases and the J gene lost 1 base, with 7 bases spanning the gap. CDR3 protein: CSVARGNTEAFF. Here the CDR3 DNA reads TGCAGCGTTGCCAGAGGGAACACTGAAGCTTTCTTT. Filled out from reference TRBV29-1 and TRBJ1-1, the complete variable domain reads SAVISQKPSRDICQRGTSLTIQCQVDSQVTMMFWYRQQPGQSLTLIATANQGSEATYESGFVIDKFPISRPNLTFSTLTVSNMSPEDSSIYLCSVARGNTEAFFGQGTRLTVV.

This sequence joins TRBV7-2 and TRBJ1-6, with no clear D. The length of the CDR3 is 15 residues. With 5 bases removed from V and 2 bases from J, the gap between germline ends came to 10 bases. The germline V gene encodes CDR1 SGHTA and CDR2 FQGNSA. The CDR3 here is CASSPGQTYNSPLHF. The CDR3 coding sequence is TGTGCCAGCAGCCCTGGGCAGACCTATAATTCACCCCTCCACTTT.

This sequence joins TRBV19 and TRBJ1-5, with 7 bases identical to TRBD1. Germline V lookup: CDR1 LNHDA, CDR2 SQIVND (reference sequence). The CDR3 is made up of 17 amino acids. Trimming removed 5 bases from V and 3 bases from J; junction bases left unmatched: 13. CDR3 nucleotide sequence: TGTGCCAGTAGTCTCCGGGACAGTCCTGACTTCAATCAGCCCCAGCATTTT. Its translation is CASSLRDSPDFNQPQHF.

V is TRBV28 and J is TRBJ1-3; 7 bases fit TRBD1. The CDR3 loop spans 14 amino acids. V lost 3 bases and J lost 2; bases outside the gene matches: 1. Per the germline V gene, CDR1 is MDHEN and CDR2 is SYDVKM. The CDR3 reads CASSFTGAGNTIYF. Here the CDR3 DNA reads TGTGCCAGCAGTTTTACAGGGGCTGGAAACACCATATATTTT.